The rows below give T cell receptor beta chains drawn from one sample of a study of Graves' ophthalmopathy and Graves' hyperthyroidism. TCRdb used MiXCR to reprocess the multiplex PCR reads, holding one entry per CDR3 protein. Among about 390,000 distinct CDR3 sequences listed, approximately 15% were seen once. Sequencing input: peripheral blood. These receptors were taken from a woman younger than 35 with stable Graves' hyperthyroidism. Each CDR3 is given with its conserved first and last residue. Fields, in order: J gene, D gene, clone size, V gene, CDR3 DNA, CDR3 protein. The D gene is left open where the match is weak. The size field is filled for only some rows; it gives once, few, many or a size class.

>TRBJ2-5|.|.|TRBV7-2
TGTGCCAGCAGCTCCGATTCCGGCTTTAAGACCCAGTACTTC
CASSSDSGFKTQYF
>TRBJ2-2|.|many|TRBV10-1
TGCGCCAGCAGAAAGGGTAACACCGGGGAGCTGTTTTTT
CASRKGNTGELFF
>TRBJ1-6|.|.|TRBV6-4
TGTGCCAGCAGTGAACAAGACGCCTATAATTCACCCCTCCACTTT
CASSEQDAYNSPLHF
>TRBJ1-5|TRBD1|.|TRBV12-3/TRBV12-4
TGTGCCAGCAGTTCCAGGGGGCGACTTCAGCCCCAGCATTTT
CASSSRGRLQPQHF
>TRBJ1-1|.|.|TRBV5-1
TGCGCCAGCAGCCCGGTGGGGTTGTCCGTGAACACTGAAGCTTTCTTT
CASSPVGLSVNTEAFF
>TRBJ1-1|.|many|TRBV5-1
TGCGCCAGCAGCTTGGCCCCCGGACAGACTGAAGCTTTCTTT
CASSLAPGQTEAFF
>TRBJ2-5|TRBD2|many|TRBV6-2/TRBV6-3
TGTGCCAGCAGTTACCCCATAGCGGCGGGGGAGACGGAGACCCAGTACTTC
CASSYPIAAGETETQYF
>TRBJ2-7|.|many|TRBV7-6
TGTGCCAGCAGCGCGGAGTTGGGGCAGGCGTCCTACGAGCAGTACTTC
CASSAELGQASYEQYF
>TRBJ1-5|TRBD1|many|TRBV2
TGTGCCAGCAGTGAGGACAGGAATAATCAGCCCCAGCATTTT
CASSEDRNNQPQHF
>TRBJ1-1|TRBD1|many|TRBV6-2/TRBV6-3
TGTGCCAGCAGTTACGAGGGGGCCTACACTGAAGCTTTCTTT
CASSYEGAYTEAFF
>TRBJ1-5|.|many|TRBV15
TGTGCCACCAGCACACAGGTGCCAAATCAGCCCCAGCATTTT
CATSTQVPNQPQHF
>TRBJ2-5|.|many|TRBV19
TGTGCCAGTAGTATAGGACAGTTAGACCAAGAGACCCAGTACTTC
CASSIGQLDQETQYF
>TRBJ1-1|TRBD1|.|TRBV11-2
TGTGCCAGCAGCACCTACAGGGGAGTGCACACTGAAGCTTTCTTT
CASSTYRGVHTEAFF
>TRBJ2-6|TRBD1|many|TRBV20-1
TGCAGTGCTAGTGAGACAGGGACCTCTGGGGCCAACGTCCTGACTTTC
CSASETGTSGANVLTF
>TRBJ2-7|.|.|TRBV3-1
TGTGCCAGCAGCCTACGACCTACAGGGACCGCCTACGAGCAGTGCTTC
CASSLRPTGTAYEQCF
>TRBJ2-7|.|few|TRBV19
TGTGCCAGTAGTATGGGGTTGATGTCCTACGAGCAGTACTTC
CASSMGLMSYEQYF
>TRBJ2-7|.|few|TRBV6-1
TGTGCCAGCAGTGCTTATCAGGGATACTACGAGCAGTACTTC
CASSAYQGYYEQYF
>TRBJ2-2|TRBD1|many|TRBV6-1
TGTGCCAGCAGCCACCGGACAGGGAGAGGCACCGGGGAGCTGTTTTTT
CASSHRTGRGTGELFF
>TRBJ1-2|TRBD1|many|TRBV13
TGTGCCAGCAGCTTACGACAGGGGGTTTATGGCTACACCTTC
CASSLRQGVYGYTF
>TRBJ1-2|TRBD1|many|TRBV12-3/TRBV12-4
TGTGCCAGCAGTTTATCGACAGGGTTCTATGGCTACACCTTC
CASSLSTGFYGYTF
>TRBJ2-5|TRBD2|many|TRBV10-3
TGTGCCATCAGTGAGGAAATAGCGGGGGCCAAAGAGACCCAGTACTTC
CAISEEIAGAKETQYF
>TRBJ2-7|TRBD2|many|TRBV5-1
TGCGCCAGCAGCTTGGGATCCCTAGCGGGGGGGTTCTACGAGCAGTACTTC
CASSLGSLAGGFYEQYF
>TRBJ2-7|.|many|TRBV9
TGTGCCAGCAGCGTAGGAATTGGCGACACCGAGCAGTACTTC
CASSVGIGDTEQYF
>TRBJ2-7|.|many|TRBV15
TGTGCCACCAGCAGAGCTCGTCAGACCTACTACGAGCAGTACTTC
CATSRARQTYYEQYF
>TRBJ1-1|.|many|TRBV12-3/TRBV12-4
TGTGCCAGCACCCTACGGGGGGGGAAGGCTGAAGCTTTCTTT
CASTLRGGKAEAFF
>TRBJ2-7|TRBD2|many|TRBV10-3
TGTGCCATCAGTGAGTCGGGGACTAGCGGGACCCAGCACGACGAGCAGTACTTC
CAISESGTSGTQHDEQYF
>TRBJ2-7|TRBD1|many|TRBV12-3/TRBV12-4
TGTGCCAGCAGAAGGACAGGTGAGGGTTACGAGCAGTACTTC
CASRRTGEGYEQYF
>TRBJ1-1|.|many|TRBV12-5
TGTGCTAGTGGTTCTAATGGGGGCCAGACTGAAGCTTTCTTT
CASGSNGGQTEAFF
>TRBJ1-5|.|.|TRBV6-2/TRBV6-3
TGTGCCAGCAGCTCCCGGGCGGGAAATCAGCCCCAGCATTTT
CASSSRAGNQPQHF
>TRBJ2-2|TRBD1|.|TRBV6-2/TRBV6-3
TGTGCCAGCAGTACCCCTGGACAGGGAGGAACCGGGGAGCTGTTTTTT
CASSTPGQGGTGELFF
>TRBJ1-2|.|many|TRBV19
TGTGCCAGTAGTATGCAGGGGCTTAACTATGGCTACACCTTC
CASSMQGLNYGYTF
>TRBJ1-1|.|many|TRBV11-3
TGTGCCAGCAGCCGTCAGGTGAACACTGAAGCTTTCTTT
CASSRQVNTEAFF
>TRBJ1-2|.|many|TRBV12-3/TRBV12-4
TGTGCCAGCAGTTTAGATCGGGGTAAGAGCGGCTACACCTTC
CASSLDRGKSGYTF
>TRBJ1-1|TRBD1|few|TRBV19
TGTGCCAGTAGTATACGGGGGACAGGGAACAAAAACACTGAAGCTTTCTTT
CASSIRGTGNKNTEAFF
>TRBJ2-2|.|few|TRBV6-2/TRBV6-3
TGTGCCAGCAGGGACGGTCAACCCACCGGGGAGCTGTTTTTT
CASRDGQPTGELFF
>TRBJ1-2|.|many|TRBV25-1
TGTGCCAGCAGACTTTTAGTATTGAGGACACCCTCCCTCTACTATGGCTACACCTTC
CASRLLVLRTPSLYYGYTF
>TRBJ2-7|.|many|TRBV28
TGTGCCAGCAAGGGTACACCAACCTACGAGCAGTACTTC
CASKGTPTYEQYF
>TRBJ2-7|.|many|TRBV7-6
TGTGCCAGCAGCTTAGGGGGCGCCGGCGGAGGCGAGCAGTACTTC
CASSLGGAGGGEQYF
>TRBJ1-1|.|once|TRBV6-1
TGTGCCAGCAGCCCGCGACACTTAGGCACTGAAGCTTTCTTT
CASSPRHLGTEAFF
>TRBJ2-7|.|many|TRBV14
TGTGCCAGCAGCCAAGGGAGCACAGGGCATTCCTACGAGCAGTACTTC
CASSQGSTGHSYEQYF
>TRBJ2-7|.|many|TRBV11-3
TGTGCCAGCAGCTTGGCGCCGATCTCCTACGAGCAGTACTTC
CASSLAPISYEQYF
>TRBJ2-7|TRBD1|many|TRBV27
TGTGCCAGCAGTTCATACAGGGGGCGGAACTACGAGCAGTACTTC
CASSSYRGRNYEQYF
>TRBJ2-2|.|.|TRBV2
TGTGCCAGCAAGCGTTCCCGGGGAGGAAGCACCGGGGAGCTGTTTTTT
CASKRSRGGSTGELFF
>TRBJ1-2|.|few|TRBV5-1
TGCGCCAGCAGCTTGGAGGTCGGGCCGGATGATGGCTACACCTTC
CASSLEVGPDDGYTF
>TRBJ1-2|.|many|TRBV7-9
TGTGCCAGCAGCTTAGGCGCCCTAACAGGTCCCATGGGGAATGGCTACACCTTC
CASSLGALTGPMGNGYTF
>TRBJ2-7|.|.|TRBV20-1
TGCAGTGCCGCTAGCGTAGGGTCCTACGAGCAGTACTTC
CSAASVGSYEQYF
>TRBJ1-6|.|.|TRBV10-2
TGCGCCAGCAGTGTGCCGGGGACGGATAATTCACCCCTCCACTTT
CASSVPGTDNSPLHF
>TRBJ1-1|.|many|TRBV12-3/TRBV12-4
TGTGCCAGCAGCCCCTGGCAGGGGCTAGGAATCACTGAAGCTTTCTTT
CASSPWQGLGITEAFF
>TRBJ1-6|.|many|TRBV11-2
TGTGCCAGCACTATTACGGGAGGAAGCGATTCACCCCTCCACTTT
CASTITGGSDSPLHF
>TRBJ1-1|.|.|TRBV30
TGTGCCTGGAGTGTACGTTTCACTGAAGCTTTCTTT
CAWSVRFTEAFF
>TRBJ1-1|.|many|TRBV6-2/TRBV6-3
TGTGCCACCTCCCCGGGGCGAAACACTGAAGCTTTCTTT
CATSPGRNTEAFF
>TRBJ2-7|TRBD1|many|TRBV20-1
TGCAGTGCAACGGACAGGCGGTCCTACGGGCAGTACTTC
CSATDRRSYGQYF
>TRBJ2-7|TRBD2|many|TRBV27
TGTGCCAGCAGTTTGCTAGCGGGGTACGAGCAGTACTTC
CASSLLAGYEQYF
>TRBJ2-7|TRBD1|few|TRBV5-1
TGCGCCAGCAGCTTGGGGGACAGAGAATTATCCTACGAGCAGTACTTC
CASSLGDRELSYEQYF
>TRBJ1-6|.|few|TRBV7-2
TGTGCCAGCAGCTTAAACGGACGATCCAATTCACCCCTCCACTTT
CASSLNGRSNSPLHF
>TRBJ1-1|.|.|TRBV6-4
TGTGCCAGCAGTCCTTACGAACGGGCTTTCTTT
CASSPYERAFF
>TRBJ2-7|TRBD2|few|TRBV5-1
TGCGCCAGCAGCTTGGTAGCGGGGGGCGGCGACGAGCAGTACTTC
CASSLVAGGGDEQYF
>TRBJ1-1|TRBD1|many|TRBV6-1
TGTGCCAGCAGCCCAGGGGGTGGGATGAACACTGAAGCTTTCTTT
CASSPGGGMNTEAFF